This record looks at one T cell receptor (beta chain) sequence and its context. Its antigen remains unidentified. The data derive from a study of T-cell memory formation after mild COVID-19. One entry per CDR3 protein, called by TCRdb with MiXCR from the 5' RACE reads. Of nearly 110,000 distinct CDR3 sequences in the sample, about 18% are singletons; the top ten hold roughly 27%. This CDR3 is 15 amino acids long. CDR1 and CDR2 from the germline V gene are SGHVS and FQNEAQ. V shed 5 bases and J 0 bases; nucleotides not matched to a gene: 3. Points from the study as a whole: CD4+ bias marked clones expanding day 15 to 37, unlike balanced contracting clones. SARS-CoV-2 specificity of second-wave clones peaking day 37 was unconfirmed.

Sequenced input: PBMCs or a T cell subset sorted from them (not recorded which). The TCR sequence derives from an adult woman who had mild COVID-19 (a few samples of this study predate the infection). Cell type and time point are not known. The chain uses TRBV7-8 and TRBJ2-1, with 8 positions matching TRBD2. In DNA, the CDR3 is TGTGCCAGCAGCCAAAGCGGGAGCTCCTACAATGAGCAGTTCTTC. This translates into CASSQSGSSYNEQFF.